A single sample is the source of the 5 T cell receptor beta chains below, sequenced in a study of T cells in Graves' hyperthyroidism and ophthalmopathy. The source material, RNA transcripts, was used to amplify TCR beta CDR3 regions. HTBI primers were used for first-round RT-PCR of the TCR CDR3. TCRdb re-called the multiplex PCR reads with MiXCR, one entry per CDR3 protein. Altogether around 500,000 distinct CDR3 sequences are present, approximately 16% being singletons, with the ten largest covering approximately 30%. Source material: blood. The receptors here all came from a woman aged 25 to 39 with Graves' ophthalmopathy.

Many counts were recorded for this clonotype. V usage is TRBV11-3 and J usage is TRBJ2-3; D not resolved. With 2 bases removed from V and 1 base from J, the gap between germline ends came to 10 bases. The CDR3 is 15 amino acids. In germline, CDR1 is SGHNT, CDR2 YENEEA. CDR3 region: CASSLNSGRTDTQYF. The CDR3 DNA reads TGTGCCAGCAGCTTAAACTCCGGTCGCACAGATACGCAGTATTTT.

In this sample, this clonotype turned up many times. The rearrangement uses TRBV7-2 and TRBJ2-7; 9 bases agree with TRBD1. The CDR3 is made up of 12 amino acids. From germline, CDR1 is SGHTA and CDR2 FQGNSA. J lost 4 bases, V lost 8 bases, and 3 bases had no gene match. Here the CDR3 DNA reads TGTGCCAGCGGGACAGGGTCTTACGAGCAGTACTTC. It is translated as CASGTGSYEQYF.

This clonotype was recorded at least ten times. The CDR3 region is CASSKRDRGGNEQYF. CDR3 sequence (DNA): TGTGCCAGCAGCAAGCGGGACAGGGGGGGGAACGAGCAGTACTTC. The genes are TRBV3-1 and TRBJ2-7; 11 bases are a match to TRBD1. The length of the CDR3 is 15 residues. J gave up 5 bases and V 5 bases, and 8 bases lay outside the gene matches. Germline-derived CDR1 and CDR2 are LGHDT and YNNKEL (reference sequence).

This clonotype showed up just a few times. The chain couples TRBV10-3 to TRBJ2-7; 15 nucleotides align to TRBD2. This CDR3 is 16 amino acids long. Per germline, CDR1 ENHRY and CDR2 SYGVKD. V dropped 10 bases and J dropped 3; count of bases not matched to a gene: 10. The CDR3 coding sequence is TGTGCCAGCCGGACTAGCGGGAGGGCCGGGGTCTACGAGCAGTACTTC. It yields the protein CASRTSGRAGVYEQYF.

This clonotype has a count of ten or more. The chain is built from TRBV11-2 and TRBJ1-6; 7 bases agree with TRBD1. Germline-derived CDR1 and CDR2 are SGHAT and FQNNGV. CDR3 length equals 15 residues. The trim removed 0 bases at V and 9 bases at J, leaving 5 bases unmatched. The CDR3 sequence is CASSLEAGGTSPLHF. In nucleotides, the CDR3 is TGTGCCAGCAGCTTAGAAGCAGGGGGTACTTCACCCCTCCACTTT.